The T cell receptor beta chain under discussion was sequenced for a study of T cells in Graves' hyperthyroidism and ophthalmopathy. From RNA transcripts, TCR beta CDR3 regions were amplified. First-round RT-PCR of the TCR CDR3 relied on the HTBI primer set. Each CDR3 protein is one row after TCRdb ran MiXCR on the multiplex PCR reads. The profile covers nearly 750,000 distinct CDR3 sequences, with just over 35% appearing a single time and more than 25% taken by the ten largest. Germline CDR1 and CDR2: SGHTA and FQGNSA. The V gene end was trimmed by 5 bases and the J gene end by 13 bases; junction bases not matched to a gene: 16. This CDR3 spans 15 amino acids.

The chain couples TRBV7-2 to TRBJ1-2; TRBD1 matches 10 bases. The receptor was isolated from a woman aged 40 to 55 with Graves' hyperthyroidism. The sample was blood. The CDR3 region is CASSHGRTGGRDFTF. The CDR3 nucleotides are TGTGCCAGCAGCCACGGAAGGACAGGGGGTAGGGATTTCACCTTC.